This T cell receptor (beta chain) was obtained from a study of identical twins. Study results and limitations: Cord blood beta clonotypes that were abundant carried fewer insertions, and memory repertoires showed no such trend. In beta out-of-frame sequences, the excess sharing between twins was weaker.

For this clonotype: Its antigen is unknown.

With template switching, a universal primer site was added, and the cDNA carried unique molecular identifiers. TCRdb independently ran MiXCR on the 5' RACE reads; one entry per CDR3 protein. The sample yields around 960,000 distinct CDR3 sequences, 12% seen once. Trimming removed 3 bases from V and 2 bases from J, with 9 bases in between. This CDR3 spans 14 amino acids. Another study also made use of these data, one on yellow fever vaccine responses in identical twins.

Sample: PBMCs. The origin of this receptor is a woman younger than 35 in good health. The chain carries TRBV12-3 or TRBV12-4 and TRBJ2-3; D not certain. DNA for the CDR3: TGTGCCAGCAGTTTCCCGGGTTACACAGATACGCAGTATTTT. It is translated as CASSFPGYTDTQYF.